This TCR beta chain was sequenced during a study of T cell responses to AZD1222 COVID-19 vaccine. General study points: Most donors were white British and more were female, and clonal diversity was possibly underestimated. When two AZD1222 doses had been given, Spike-specific TCR breadth and depth rose.

TCRdb's table, derived via immunoSEQ multiplex PCR, lists solely in-frame clones and lacks some. Seen here are 150,000 to 180,000 clones, roughly nine tenths observed once, and the top ten hold 5.5% to 6%. About this clone itself: Its antigen is unknown.

CDR3 length equals 14 residues. The germline V gene has CDR1 SGHNT and CDR2 YYREEE (reference sequence). V dropped 0 bases and J dropped 3 bases, with 9 bases sitting between them. The chain links TRBV5-4 to TRBJ1-1; D is unclear. The receptor comes from an adult in good health. The material sequenced was peripheral blood, taken on day 0 of MenACWY control vaccination. CDR3 nucleotides: TGTGCCAGCAGCTTGGTCGGAGGGTACACTGAAGCTTTCTTT. It translates to CASSLVGGYTEAFF.